This T cell receptor beta chain derives from a study of CD8+CD57+ T cells in acquired aplastic anemia. Looking at the study overall: An average of roughly 2.9 ug of DNA was obtained from sorted CD4+ and CD8+ cells.

The use of genomic DNA as template underpinned the TCR beta VDJ and CDR3 profiling. TCRdb processed the reads anew with MiXCR; each CDR3 protein has one entry. Of approximately 190,000 distinct CDR3 sequences in the sample, 48% were seen once. CDR1 and CDR2 (germline): KGHDR, SFDVKD. Trimming removed 5 bases from V and 1 base from J; junction bases left unmatched: 6. CDR3 length: 15 amino acids. Study-level points and caveats: For CD8+ Simpson's diversity, patients and controls showed no significant difference. Patients and controls shared some 29 CD8+ CDR3 sequences, which appeared highly expressed in patients and within their immunodominant clones.

Those patients picked for sequencing had displayed CD8+CD57+ cell expansion on flow cytometry. Blood sampling was performed on the patients, and none of them had received therapy by then. The table lists this clonotype with many counts. Its matching antigen is unknown. This receptor was identified in a human donor with aplastic anemia. The sequencing sample was made of sorted CD4+, CD8+, or CD8+CD57+ T cells (not recorded which) from PBMCs. The chain combines TRBV24-1 with TRBJ2-5, with 7 bases fitting TRBD1. This chain's CDR3 is CATSAGTDIQETQYF. DNA for the CDR3: TGTGCCACCAGTGCGGGGACAGACATCCAAGAGACCCAGTACTTC.